This paragraph reports one T cell receptor beta chain. Its recognized antigen is unknown. No qualities accompany the bases; no much larger clone lies one base away. This entry is derived from a study of graft-versus-host responses after intestinal transplantation (dated by TCRdb to the early 2020s). Background on the whole study: Recipients received multivisceral, liver-intestinal, or isolated intestinal transplants. Anti-thymocyte globulin induction was given to all recipients, followed by maintenance tacrolimus and steroids for two to three years. After intestinal transplantation, graft-versus-host and host-versus-graft alloreactive T cell clones in the graft, circulation and bone marrow were tracked using bulk TCR-beta CDR3 sequencing. Alloreactive clones were identified by sequencing pre-transplant mixed lymphocyte reaction products and comparing them with unstimulated pre-transplant donor and recipient T cells. A cohort of more than 20 intestinal transplant recipients, including one retransplant, was enrolled, and a few patients lacking pretransplant specimens were excluded. A peak of at least 4% donor T cells among recipient peripheral blood mononuclear cells was the definition used for donor T cell macrochimerism. Instead of going to the commercial service, samples from a few later patients were sequenced in-house on an Illumina MiSeq and processed with MiXCR. General findings and caveats noted by the study authors: Conclusions were limited by the relatively low number and heterogeneity of intestinal transplant patients. Peak levels of circulating GvH clones were associated with declines in HvG clones early after transplant. In patients with donor T cell macrochimerism, the allografts had high GvH to HvG T cell clonal ratios. GvH clones were detected in recipient bone marrow, and some of these GvH clones were observed earlier in ileal mucosa or blood, consistent with an intestinal mucosal origin.

Sample time point, as interpreted from the label and publication: cells obtained before transplantation from donor or recipient. CD3+CD4+ and CD3+CD8+ populations were FACS-sorted from unstimulated pre-transplant donor and recipient cells taken from spleen or lymph nodes. CDR3 length: 16 amino acids, cysteine to phenylalanine. The kept DNA is CDR3 alone, 48 bases in frame from the first base. Reading the germline V gene (reference sequence) gives CDR1 SEHNR and CDR2 FQNEAQ. The junction shows trimming of 5 bases on V and 2 bases on J, plus 17 bases between the germline ends. The library came from the immunoSEQ multiplex PCR assay. In most patients, genomic DNA was isolated using the Qiagen DNeasy Blood and Tissue Kit and sent frozen to Adaptive Biotechnologies for TCR sequencing. High-throughput TCR-beta CDR3 sequencing of genomic DNA from most patients was performed by Adaptive Biotechnologies. In the source study's methods: TCR sequencing data for 18 patients were retrieved from Adaptive's ImmunoSEQ software; three other patients were processed with MiXCR and VDJtools. To correct CD4 versus CD8 sorting errors, any sequence found in both subsets at a frequency ratio below 5:1 was removed. Because the origin of CDR3 nucleotide sequences shared between donor and recipient could not be assigned, those sequences were removed. Alloreactive clones required at least 2-fold expansion over unstimulated cells and minimum CFSE-low frequency of 0.002% (template counts) or 0.001% (read counts). Clones detected in sequenced pre-transplant spleen, lymph node, or MLR CFSE-low populations of the donor or recipient were defined as mappable. Cumulative frequency of alloreactive clones was calculated as a percentage of all sequences weighted by copy number. TCRdb retrieved this table from immuneACCESS and kept in-frame rearrangements only. Not all clones are present; in checked studies, unresolved V genes account for under half, and no reason is known for the remainder. The V and J calls and clone size come from that table; D and trimming were worked out from the DNA. A total of roughly 85,000 clones appear in this sample, 91% of them only once. About 8% of the sample belongs to the ten largest clones.

The chain couples TRBV7-9 to TRBJ2-3; the D region possibly corresponds to TRBD2 (6 bases align). The specimen was unstimulated CD8+ T cells sorted from spleen or lymph node cells, collected before transplant. The clonotype originates from a human donor who was the organ donor for an intestinal transplant. The DNA sequence is as follows: TGTGCCAGCAGCCCCTGGGACGGAGGGGTCACAGATACGCAGTATTTT. This yields the protein CASSPWDGGVTDTQYF.